The 18 T cell receptor beta chains below were found in one sample sequenced in a study of a mutant IDH1 vaccine in newly diagnosed glioma. Sequenced by immunoSEQ multiplex PCR; TCRdb stores in-frame clones only, minus some. Among about 82,000 clones listed, roughly 85% were seen once. Time point specified: week 23, last vaccination. Topical imiquimod accompanied each vaccine dose, which consisted of 300 ug of mutant IDH1 20-mer peptide. No antigen is known for these receptors. Specimen: PBMCs, collected from a glioma patient whose treatment included an IDH1 peptide vaccine. The receptors derive from a young man with glioma. Some clones in this sample may be carry-over from other donors' samples.

This clone has a single count. The chain links TRBV7-2 to TRBJ1-6; the match to TRBD1 covers 8 bases. The V segment lost 5 bases and the J segment 10 bases; nucleotides outside the gene matches: 13. CDR3 length equals 16 residues. Germline CDR1 reads SGHTA; CDR2 reads FQGNSA. The CDR3: CASSERPSGGGSPLHF. CDR3 bases: TGTGCCAGCAGCGAAAGGCCCTCAGGGGGCGGGTCACCCCTCCACTTT.

The chain is built from TRBV7-2 and TRBJ1-3; no reliable D call. Trimming cost V 4 bases and J 1 base, with 8 bases left between them. CDR1 is SGHTA, CDR2 FQGNSA, per germline. CDR3 length: 14 amino acids. CDR3 region: CASSSLGSGNTIYF. CDR3 DNA sequence: TGTGCCAGCAGCTCCCTCGGGTCTGGAAACACCATATATTTT.

The chain combines TRBV27 with TRBJ1-5; the D is unclear. Germline V gives CDR1 MNHEY, CDR2 SMNVEV (reference sequence). Trimming left V 0 bases short and J 3 bases short, with 3 bases between. The CDR3 has 13 amino acids. The CDR3 DNA sequence: TGTGCCAGCAGTTTATCGGCCAATCAGCCCCAGCATTTT. Its protein product is CASSLSANQPQHF.

The chain combines TRBV28 with TRBJ1-4, with 9 bases fitting TRBD1. Germline trimming cut 5 bases from V and 9 bases from J; bases unmatched to any gene: 10. This CDR3 is 15 amino acids long. The germline CDR1 and CDR2 sequences are MDHEN and SYDVKM. CDR3 nucleotide sequence: TGTGCCAGCAGTCCCCCGACAGGGGGGAGTCAAAAACTGTTTTTT. This codes for CASSPPTGGSQKLFF.

V usage is TRBV4-3 and J usage is TRBJ1-6, with 7 bases lining up with TRBD1. The CDR3 is 12 residues long. V gave up 8 bases and J gave up 7 bases; unmatched junction bases: 2. Per the germline V gene, CDR1 is LGHNA and CDR2 is YSLEER. In DNA form, the CDR3 reads TGCGCCAGCGGGACAGTAAATTCACCCCTCCACTTT. The encoded protein is CASGTVNSPLHF.

The V and J genes are TRBV4-1 and TRBJ2-1; D may be TRBD1 (5 bases). The length of the CDR3 is 15 residues. Germline V CDR1 and CDR2: MGHRA, YSYEKL. V shed 1 base and J shed 5 bases, with 12 bases lying between them. In nucleotides, the CDR3 is TGCGCCAGCAGCCAAGGGGCAGGCAGGGACAATGAGCAGTTCTTC. Protein product: CASSQGAGRDNEQFF.

There are a few counts of this clone. The chain carries TRBV30 and TRBJ1-5; maybe TRBD1 (5 bases). The CDR3 loop spans 13 amino acids. With 0 bases removed from V and 5 bases from J, the gap between germline ends came to 8 bases. The V gene's germline CDR1 is GTSNPN and CDR2 SVGIG (reference sequence). CDR3 sequence (DNA): TGTGCCTGGAGTGTGGTGGGGGATCAGCCCCAGCATTTT. Protein sequence: CAWSVVGDQPQHF.

The rearrangement joins TRBV7-6 to TRBJ1-1, with TRBD1 identical over 8 bases. The V segment lost 5 bases and the J segment 0 bases; nucleotides outside the gene matches: 8. The CDR3 extends over 16 amino acids. The germline V gene encodes CDR1 SGHVS and CDR2 FNYEAQ. For the CDR3, the DNA is TGTGCCAGCAGCGGAACGGACAGGGAGTTGAACACTGAAGCTTTCTTT. Translation: CASSGTDRELNTEAFF. Complete variable domain (other parts from reference TRBV7-6 and TRBJ1-1): GAGVSQSPRYKVTKRGQDVALRCDPISGHVSLYWYRQALGQGPEFLTYFNYEAQQDKSGLPNDRFSAERPEGSISTLTIQRTEQRDSAMYRCASSGTDRELNTEAFFGQGTRLTVV.

The rearrangement joins TRBV2 to TRBJ2-7, with 8 bases identical to TRBD1. The V and J ends lost 3 bases and 7 bases, in that order; junction bases with no gene match: 14. This CDR3 spans 16 amino acids. From germline, CDR1 is SNHLY and CDR2 FYNNEI. Written as DNA, the CDR3 is TGTGCCAGCAGTGAGAGGGAACAGGGGGTTTATAGGGAGCAGTACTTC. It is translated as CASSEREQGVYREQYF.

This clone was observed a single time. The chain employs TRBV27 and TRBJ1-1, with TRBD1 as a possible D gene (5 bases). The germline CDR1 and CDR2 sequences are MNHEY and SMNVEV (reference sequence). The CDR3 runs 15 residues. The ends were cut back, 5 bases at V and 1 base at J, with 14 bases in the middle. This CDR3 reads CASSPGGAWNTEAFF. The CDR3 DNA sequence: TGTGCCAGCAGTCCTGGAGGGGCTTGGAACACTGAAGCTTTCTTT.

This clone occurred once. This chain's CDR3 is CASSGESANYGYTF. In DNA form, the CDR3 reads TGTGCCAGCAGCGGGGAGTCGGCTAACTATGGCTACACCTTC. The chain carries TRBV2 and TRBJ1-2; D call uncertain. The CDR3 runs 14 residues. The germline V gene has CDR1 SNHLY and CDR2 FYNNEI. With 6 bases removed from V and 0 bases from J, the gap between germline ends came to 11 bases.

The rearrangement joins TRBV11-3 to TRBJ2-3; D gene unclear. V lost 4 bases and J lost 4, with 9 bases in between. CDR1 is SGHNT and CDR2 is YENEEA in the germline V gene. This CDR3 contains 13 residues. The CDR3 region is CASSSSFADTQYF. In DNA, the CDR3 is TGTGCCAGCAGCTCCTCATTTGCAGATACGCAGTATTTT.

The chain employs TRBV25-1 and TRBJ2-7; 7 nucleotides agree with TRBD2. This CDR3 region has 15 residues. J lost 0 bases, V lost 3 bases, and 5 bases had no gene match. CDR1 is MGHDK, CDR2 SYGVNS, per germline. DNA for the CDR3: TGTGCCAGCAGTGAGAGCGGGGCGCGCTCCTACGAGCAGTACTTC. This sequence encodes CASSESGARSYEQYF.

This clone has only a few counts. CDR3 in amino acids: CASSSRPGQLNTEAFF. The CDR3 DNA is TGTGCCAGCAGCTCTCGACCGGGACAGCTGAACACTGAAGCTTTCTTT. The gene calls are TRBV7-9 and TRBJ1-1, with 7 bases fitting TRBD1. Germline V gene sequence: CDR1 SEHNR, CDR2 FQNEAQ (reference sequence). The CDR3 is 16 residues long. J lost 0 bases, V lost 4 bases, and 8 bases had no gene match.

This chain uses TRBV2 with TRBJ2-2; possibly TRBD1 for D (5 bases). Germline loops: CDR1 SNHLY, CDR2 FYNNEI. Deletions cut 8 bases from V and 1 base from J, with 14 bases between. CDR3 length: 15 amino acids. CDR3 region: CASQGRSLNTGELFF. The CDR3, as DNA: TGTGCCAGCCAGGGCCGCAGCCTGAACACCGGGGAGCTGTTTTTT.

The genes are TRBV4-1 and TRBJ2-5, with unresolved D. Germline CDR1 reads MGHRA; CDR2 reads YSYEKL. This CDR3 is built from 14 residues. V lost 0 bases, J lost 4 bases, and 9 bases lay in between. CDR3 loop: CASSQDWRPETQYF. CDR3 DNA sequence: TGCGCCAGCAGCCAAGATTGGCGTCCAGAGACCCAGTACTTC.

J is TRBJ2-1 and V is TRBV9; TRBD2 might be the D (6 bases). Deletions cut 1 base from V and 6 bases from J, with 11 bases between. The CDR3 loop spans 14 amino acids. Looked up from germline, CDR1 is SGDLS and CDR2 is YYNGEE. The chain's CDR3 is CASSVTGSANEQFF. The DNA for the CDR3 is TGTGCCAGCAGCGTAACCGGGAGCGCCAATGAGCAGTTCTTC.

The rearrangement links TRBV7-9 to TRBJ1-2; maybe TRBD1 (6 bases). The V and J ends lost 2 bases and 3 bases respectively, with 13 bases between them. This CDR3 comprises 15 residues. Per the germline V gene, CDR1 is SEHNR and CDR2 is FQNEAQ (reference sequence). CDR3 residues: CASSLPEQGDYGYTF. The CDR3, as DNA: TGTGCCAGCAGCTTACCCGAACAGGGAGACTATGGCTACACCTTC.